This TCR beta chain was captured by sequencing in a study of blood T cell repertoires in COVID-19. Study-wide context: Donors in the United States, Italy and Spain gave samples during acute or convalescent COVID-19. PBMCs, B-cell-depleted T cells, or T cells provided the cDNA or gDNA that made up the material.

Under the authors' procedure: Researchers report that nucleated cell counts were estimated from reference gene primer amplification. Assay: immunoSEQ multiplex PCR; the TCRdb copy retains only in-frame clones and omits some. V, J and clone size are taken as reported in that table, and D and trimming were inferred from the DNA itself. This table has 150,000 to 200,000 clones, around nine tenths appearing once. V dropped 7 bases and J dropped 3 bases, with 13 bases sitting between them. CDR3 length: 13 residues. Germline V gene data show CDR1 as LNHDA and CDR2 as SQIVND (reference sequence). Seattle participants joined during active infection and were tracked over time.

This TCR was recovered from a woman in her seventies with COVID-19, enrolled during active disease. Specimen: peripheral blood. The chain links TRBV19 to TRBJ2-7; D might be TRBD1 (6 bases). The CDR3 sequence: CASTPGQNYEQYF. As DNA, the CDR3 is TGTGCCAGTACCCCCGGACAGAACTACGAGCAGTACTTC. Variable domain in full (rest from reference TRBV19 and TRBJ2-7): DGGITQSPKYLFRKEGQNVTLSCEQNLNHDAMYWYRQDPGQGLRLIYYSQIVNDFQKGDIAEGYSVSREKKESFPLTVTSAQKNPTAFYLCASTPGQNYEQYFGPGTRLTVT.